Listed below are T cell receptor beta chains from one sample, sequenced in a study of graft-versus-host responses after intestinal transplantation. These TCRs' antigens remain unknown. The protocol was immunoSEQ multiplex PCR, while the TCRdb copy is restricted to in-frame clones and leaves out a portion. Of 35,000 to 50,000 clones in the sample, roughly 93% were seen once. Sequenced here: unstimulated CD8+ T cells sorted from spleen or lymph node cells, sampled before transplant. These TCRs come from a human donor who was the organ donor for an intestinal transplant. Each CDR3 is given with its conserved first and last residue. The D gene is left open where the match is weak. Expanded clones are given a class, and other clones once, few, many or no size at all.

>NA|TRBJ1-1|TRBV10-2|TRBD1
CASSELDRGEKAFF
TGCGCCAGCAGTGAACTGGACAGGGGCGAGAAAGCTTTCTTT
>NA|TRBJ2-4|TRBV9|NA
CASSVGGTPAKNIQYF
TGTGCCAGCAGCGTAGGCGGAACCCCAGCCAAAAACATTCAGTACTTC
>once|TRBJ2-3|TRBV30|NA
CAWSEVQADTQYF
TGTGCCTGGAGTGAGGTTCAAGCAGATACGCAGTATTTT
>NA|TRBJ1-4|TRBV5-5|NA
CASSLARKTNEKLFF
TGTGCCAGCAGCTTGGCCCGAAAAACTAATGAAAAACTGTTTTTT
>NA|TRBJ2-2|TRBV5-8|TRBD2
CASSLVSGSVTGELFF
TGTGCCAGCAGCTTGGTTAGCGGGAGTGTCACCGGGGAGCTGTTTTTT
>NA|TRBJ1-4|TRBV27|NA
CASSPQGARNEKLFF
TGTGCCAGCAGTCCACAGGGCGCCCGTAATGAAAAACTGTTTTTT
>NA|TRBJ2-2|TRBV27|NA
CASSVSQGYTGELFF
TGTGCCAGCAGCGTGTCTCAGGGGTACACCGGGGAGCTGTTTTTT
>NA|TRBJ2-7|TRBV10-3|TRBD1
CAIRGTPDRVYEQYF
TGTGCCATCAGGGGGACCCCAGACAGGGTATACGAGCAGTACTTC
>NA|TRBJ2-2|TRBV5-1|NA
CASSWTGELFF
TGCGCCAGCAGCTGGACCGGGGAGCTGTTTTTT
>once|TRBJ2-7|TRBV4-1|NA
CASSAAGAGSYEQYF
TGCGCCAGCAGCGCAGCTGGTGCGGGGTCCTACGAGCAGTACTTC
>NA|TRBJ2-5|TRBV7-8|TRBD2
CASSQTSGRALETQYF
TGTGCCAGCAGCCAAACTAGCGGGAGGGCCCTCGAGACCCAGTACTTC
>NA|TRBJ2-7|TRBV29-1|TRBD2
CSVGGLAGGPALYEQYF
TGCAGCGTGGGGGGACTAGCGGGAGGCCCGGCGCTCTACGAGCAGTACTTC
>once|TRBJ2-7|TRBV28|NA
CASSLWGAASGHYEQYF
TGTGCCAGCAGTTTATGGGGGGCGGCTAGCGGACACTACGAGCAGTACTTC
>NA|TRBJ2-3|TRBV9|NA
CASSAAPDTQYF
TGTGCCAGCAGCGCTGCGCCAGATACGCAGTATTTT
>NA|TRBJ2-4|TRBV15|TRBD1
CATSRDRNIQYF
TGTGCCACCTCGAGGGACAGGAACATTCAGTACTTC